Below, 17 T cell receptor beta chains from the same sample are listed, as sequenced in a study of blood T cell repertoires in COVID-19. Sequencing used immunoSEQ multiplex PCR; TCRdb keeps in-frame clones, though not all of them. The repertoire holds roughly 250,000 clones, with about 90% as singletons. The source material was peripheral blood. These receptors came from a person under 35 with COVID-19, enrolled during active disease.

This chain uses TRBV19 with TRBJ1-1; D is unresolved. V dropped 4 bases and J dropped 4 bases, with 13 bases sitting between them. CDR1 and CDR2 (germline): LNHDA, SQIVND (reference sequence). CDR3 length: 14 amino acids. The CDR3 loop reads CASSTRSYVTEAFF. CDR3 nucleotides: TGTGCCAGTAGTACCCGGTCTTATGTCACTGAAGCTTTCTTT.

This clone was detected only a few times. This chain joins TRBV4-2 and TRBJ2-2, with a tentative D call TRBD1 (6 bases). Germline V gene sequence: CDR1 LGHNA, CDR2 YNFKEQ. The V end was cut by 0 bases, the J end by 5 bases, with 10 bases between. CDR3 size: 15 residues. The CDR3 protein is CASSQDPGETGELFF. In DNA form, the CDR3 reads TGTGCCAGCAGCCAAGATCCAGGGGAGACCGGGGAGCTGTTTTTT.

This chain joins TRBV6-6 and TRBJ1-1; weak D call: TRBD1 (6 bases). V was pared by 7 bases and J by 0 bases, with 15 bases between. Per the germline V gene, CDR1 is MNHNY and CDR2 is SVGAGI (reference sequence). This CDR3 spans 15 amino acids. CDR3 coding DNA: TGTGCCAGCACCCAGGGACACTACATGAACACTGAAGCTTTCTTT. Translated: CASTQGHYMNTEAFF.

Only one count was recorded for this clone. The chain has TRBV29-1 and TRBJ1-1; 7 nucleotides align to TRBD1. Germline V gene data show CDR1 as SQVTM and CDR2 as ANQGSEA. The J segment lost 1 base and the V segment lost 3 bases, leaving 2 bases of the junction unmatched. The CDR3 length is 13 residues. CDR3: CSVDKGANTEAFF. The CDR3 DNA follows: TGCAGCGTTGATAAGGGGGCGAACACTGAAGCTTTCTTT. The full variable domain, completed using reference TRBV29-1 and TRBJ1-1, is SAVISQKPSRDICQRGTSLTIQCQVDSQVTMMFWYRQQPGQSLTLIATANQGSEATYESGFVIDKFPISRPNLTFSTLTVSNMSPEDSSIYLCSVDKGANTEAFFGQGTRLTVV.

V is TRBV24-1 and J is TRBJ2-7; 7 nucleotides line up with TRBD1. The CDR3 consists of 11 residues. The germline gives CDR1 KGHDR, CDR2 SFDVKD. After removal of 11 bases from V and 6 bases from J, the junction contained 6 bases not matched to a gene. The CDR3 DNA is TGTGCCAACAGGGGTGGAGGCGAGCAGTACTTC. As protein: CANRGGGEQYF.

CDR3 in amino acids: CASSQGQGAMTYGYTF. The CDR3 coding sequence is TGCGCCAGCAGCCAGGGACAGGGGGCGATGACCTACGGCTACACCTTC. The genes are TRBV4-1 and TRBJ1-2, with 12 bases that match TRBD1. Germline V CDR1 and CDR2: MGHRA, YSYEKL. The J segment lost 8 bases and the V segment lost 3 bases, leaving 10 bases of the junction unmatched. The CDR3 is 16 amino acids.

J is TRBJ2-2 and V is TRBV28; D not certain. Germline V gene data show CDR1 as MDHEN and CDR2 as SYDVKM. This CDR3 comprises 12 residues. V was shortened by 5 bases and J by 4 bases, with 5 bases between the two germline ends. CDR3 DNA sequence: TGTGCCAGCAGTGCCAGCACCGGGGAGCTGTTTTTT. Residues: CASSASTGELFF.

The chain carries TRBV11-2 and TRBJ2-7; TRBD1 matches at 8 bases. The germline V gene encodes CDR1 SGHAT and CDR2 FQNNGV. V was pared by 7 bases and J by 3 bases, with 11 bases of the junction left unmatched. The CDR3 is 15 residues long. The CDR3 here is CASNTPSGTGYEQYF. The CDR3, as DNA: TGTGCCAGCAACACTCCTTCGGGGACAGGCTACGAGCAGTACTTC.

This clone was seen only once. The chain recombines TRBV19 with TRBJ2-2, with 8 bases aligning to TRBD2. Germline values: CDR1 LNHDA, CDR2 SQIVND (reference sequence). There are 13 residues in the CDR3. V trimming: 7 bases; J trimming: 5 bases; junction bases outside the gene matches: 3. This CDR3 is CASTGLATGELFF. CDR3 coding DNA: TGTGCCAGTACTGGACTAGCAACCGGGGAGCTGTTTTTT.

This clone was seen a few times. The CDR3 DNA reads TGTGCCAGCAGCTTGGCCGGGGTAGATACGCAGTATTTT. This sequence encodes CASSLAGVDTQYF. The chain is built from TRBV5-6 and TRBJ2-3; maybe TRBD2 (5 bases). CDR3 size: 13 residues. The V end lost 0 bases, the J end lost 5 bases, and 7 bases lay between the germline ends. Germline CDR1 is SGHDT and CDR2 is YYEEEE.

V is TRBV5-6 and J is TRBJ2-1; the match to TRBD2 covers 9 bases. The germline V gene has CDR1 SGHDT and CDR2 YYEEEE. The CDR3 contains 14 residues. V lost 0 bases, J lost 9 bases, and 4 bases stayed unmatched. In DNA form, the CDR3 reads TGTGCCAGCAGCTTGGGGCTAGCGGGGAGTGAGCAGTTCTTC. Its protein is CASSLGLAGSEQFF.

The genes are TRBV5-1 and TRBJ1-4, with D perhaps matching TRBD1 (6 bases). Deletions cut 0 bases from V and 8 bases from J, with 14 bases between. There are 15 residues in the CDR3. The germline CDR1 and CDR2 sequences are SGHRS and YFSETQ. In nucleotides, the CDR3 is TGCGCCAGCAGCTTGGAGGGCAGGGGAGAGGAAAAACTGTTTTTT. It codes for CASSLEGRGEEKLFF.

The rearrangement links TRBV19 to TRBJ1-2; D is ambiguous. CDR3 size: 15 residues. V lost 2 bases, J lost 0 bases, and 10 bases lay in between. Germline V gives CDR1 LNHDA, CDR2 SQIVND (reference sequence). CDR3 residues: CASSIKGGTNYGYTF. The CDR3 DNA reads as TGTGCCAGTAGTATAAAAGGCGGAACTAACTATGGCTACACCTTC.

The gene calls are TRBV7-9 and TRBJ1-2; tentative D call: TRBD1 (5 bases). Trimming stripped 5 bases from V and 8 bases from J, with 18 bases between. Looked up from germline, CDR1 is SEHNR and CDR2 is FQNEAQ (reference sequence). The CDR3 spans 14 residues. CDR3 protein: CASSPGSLTIGYTF. The CDR3 DNA reads TGTGCCAGCAGCCCAGGGTCTCTAACAATCGGCTACACCTTC.

The chain links TRBV3-1 (or the pseudogene TRBV3-2) to TRBJ2-5; 9 bases map to TRBD2. The germline V gene has CDR1 LGHDT and CDR2 YNNKEL (reference sequence). The J segment lost 4 bases and the V segment lost 3 bases, leaving 9 bases of the junction unmatched. The CDR3 spans 16 residues. CDR3 in amino acids: CASSQAVAGVSETQYF. CDR3 coding DNA: TGTGCCAGCAGCCAGGCTGTAGCGGGAGTGTCAGAGACCCAGTACTTC.

The V and J genes are TRBV4-3 and TRBJ2-5, with D possibly being TRBD2 (6 bases). Germline lookup yields CDR1 LGHNA and CDR2 YSLEER. CDR3 length equals 17 residues. V lost 0 bases and J 7 bases, leaving 21 bases between the germline ends. The CDR3: CASSQEGGPGPRGTQYF. CDR3 coding DNA: TGCGCCAGCAGCCAAGAAGGAGGGCCGGGACCCCGGGGGACCCAGTACTTC.

J is TRBJ2-5 and V is TRBV4-1; D gene unclear. V lost 4 bases and J lost 0, with 9 bases in between. Per the germline V gene, CDR1 is MGHRA and CDR2 is YSYEKL. CDR3 size: 14 residues. The CDR3 here is CASSPRRNQETQYF. The CDR3 nucleotides are TGCGCCAGCAGCCCTCGGCGGAACCAAGAGACCCAGTACTTC.